What follows describes a single TCR beta chain. Antigen unknown. These data originate in a study of T-cell reconstitution after alpha-beta-depleted transplantation in children. Study-level findings and limits: Surviving recipient T cells and thymic progenitors produced the high day-60 TCRbeta diversity seen in some patients. The study reportedly traced alpha-beta T cells about two months after transplant to several hundred expanded graft clones. It was newly produced T cells that mostly accounted for T-cell counts and diversity one year after transplant.

Unique molecular identifiers were incorporated during preparation of the TCRbeta library. TCRdb passed the PCR reads through MiXCR, listing each CDR3 protein once. The sample has 450,000 to 550,000 distinct CDR3 sequences; roughly an eighth are singletons. The sequence came from a female patient between 2 and 10 years old who had a stem cell transplant for aplastic anemia, so the T cells may come from the graft donor. Sequencing used PBMCs, mostly from graft donor cells, obtained 180 days after TCRalphabeta/CD19-depleted stem cell transplant.

The CDR3 reads CASSQDSTSMKYF. CDR3 DNA: TGTGCCAGCAGCCAGGACTCGACTAGCATGAAATACTTC. The J gene is TRBJ2-5, the V gene TRBV3-1, with 7 bases that match TRBD2. The length of the CDR3 is 13 residues. Germline V CDR1 and CDR2: LGHDT, YNNKEL (reference sequence). The V segment lost 3 bases and the J segment 14 bases; nucleotides outside the gene matches: 12.